This T cell receptor (beta chain) was profiled in a study of blood T cell repertoires in COVID-19. Here immunoSEQ multiplex PCR was the method, and the copy in TCRdb shows in-frame clones only, minus some. Of 60,000 or so clones detected, roughly 80% appear once; the ten largest clones hold over 6%. The germline CDR1 and CDR2 sequences are KGHDR and SFDVKD. There are 17 residues in the CDR3. J lost 3 bases, V lost 7 bases, and 12 bases had no gene match. The receptor's source is a woman aged 50 to 60 with active or convalescent COVID-19. This chain links TRBV24-1 with TRBJ2-5; 11 nucleotides align to TRBD1. The sequenced material came from peripheral blood. The chain's CDR3 is CATRAPHRDRGKETQYF. The CDR3, as DNA: TGTGCCACCAGGGCCCCCCACCGGGACAGGGGGAAAGAGACCCAGTACTTC.